A single sample gave rise to the 9 T cell receptor beta chains below, sequenced in a study of OX40 agonist ivuxolimab in advanced cancers. Profiled with immunoSEQ multiplex PCR; TCRdb holds only in-frame clones, not every one. The sample yields 65,000 to 70,000 clones, 75% to 90% seen once. This specimen was CD4+ or CD8+ T cells sorted from blood, taken in a trial of the OX40 agonist ivuxolimab. The source is an adult with an advanced solid tumor such as melanoma, head and neck, liver or kidney cancer.

The J gene is TRBJ1-3, the V gene TRBV7-6, with 7 bases identical to TRBD1. Germline CDR1 reads SGHVS; CDR2 reads FNYEAQ. The CDR3 spans 14 residues. V was clipped by 2 bases and J by 2 bases; unmatched bases: 0. CDR3 nucleotide sequence: TGTGCCAGCAGCTTAAGGGGGCCTGGAAACACCATATATTTT. Residues: CASSLRGPGNTIYF.

This chain joins TRBV29-1 and TRBJ1-2, with TRBD1 matching 8 bases. V lost 0 bases, J lost 4 bases, and 4 bases stayed unmatched. The V gene's germline CDR1 is SQVTM and CDR2 ANQGSEA. This CDR3 contains 14 residues. The CDR3 DNA is TGCAGCGTTGAAGAGCGTCAGGGGGCCTATGGCTACACCTTC. Its protein is CSVEERQGAYGYTF.

The chain carries TRBV6-5 and TRBJ1-5; D not certain. This CDR3 region has 13 residues. CDR1 and CDR2 from the germline V gene are MNHEY and SVGAGI. V lost 5 bases, J lost 6 bases, and 11 bases lay in between. The DNA of the CDR3 is TGTGCCAGCAGTCCAACTAGCGGTCAGCCCCAGCATTTT. This translates into CASSPTSGQPQHF.

The gene calls are TRBV5-5 and TRBJ1-1, with D unresolved. Germline CDR1 is SGHKS and CDR2 is YYEKEE (reference sequence). This CDR3 is built from 13 residues. The V end lost 3 bases, the J end lost 0 bases, and 6 bases lay between the germline ends. The CDR3 region is CASSWSLNTEAFF. CDR3 coding DNA: TGTGCCAGCAGCTGGTCCTTGAACACTGAAGCTTTCTTT.

The chain carries TRBV30 and TRBJ2-3; 11 nucleotides match TRBD2. The CDR3 totals 15 residues. J gave up 4 bases and V 2 bases, and 5 bases lay outside the gene matches. Germline CDR1 is GTSNPN and CDR2 is SVGIG (reference sequence). CDR3 nucleotides: TGTGCCTGGAGTCAGCTAGCGGGAGGACCAGATACGCAGTATTTT. Its translation: CAWSQLAGGPDTQYF.

The genes are TRBV27 and TRBJ2-3; no definite D call. V lost 3 bases and J lost 2, with 9 bases in between. This CDR3 contains 14 residues. The V gene's germline CDR1 is MNHEY and CDR2 SMNVEV (reference sequence). The CDR3 DNA is TGTGCCAGCAGTTTCGGCAGAGTCACAGATACGCAGTATTTT. It translates to CASSFGRVTDTQYF.

This clone is a singleton in its sample. V usage is TRBV6-4 and J usage is TRBJ2-1, with 7 nucleotides matching TRBD1. Germline V gives CDR1 MRHNA, CDR2 SNTAGT. The CDR3 contains 14 residues. Unmatched junction bases numbered 7, after V lost 3 bases and J lost 8 bases. In DNA, the CDR3 is TGTGCCAGCAGTGATCCGGGACAGAGCGATGAGCAGTTCTTC. This encodes CASSDPGQSDEQFF.

This clone was observed a single time. The chain recombines TRBV11-1 with TRBJ2-7; D is ambiguous. The CDR3 has 13 residues. Germline values: CDR1 SGHAT, CDR2 FQDESV (reference sequence). Trimming took off 5 bases at V and 10 bases at J, with 18 bases between the two ends. CDR3 nucleotides: TGTGCCAGCAGCCCCGAAGGTGGGTACAGCCAGTACTTC. This gives the protein CASSPEGGYSQYF.

J is TRBJ2-3 and V is TRBV7-3; tentatively, D is TRBD2 (7 bases). CDR3 length: 15 residues. The V gene's germline CDR1 is SGHTA and CDR2 FQGTGA. V was trimmed by 1 base and J by 6 bases, leaving 14 bases between them. The CDR3 is CASSLRGGASDTQYF. CDR3 DNA sequence: TGTGCCAGCAGCTTAAGAGGGGGGGCCTCCGATACGCAGTATTTT.